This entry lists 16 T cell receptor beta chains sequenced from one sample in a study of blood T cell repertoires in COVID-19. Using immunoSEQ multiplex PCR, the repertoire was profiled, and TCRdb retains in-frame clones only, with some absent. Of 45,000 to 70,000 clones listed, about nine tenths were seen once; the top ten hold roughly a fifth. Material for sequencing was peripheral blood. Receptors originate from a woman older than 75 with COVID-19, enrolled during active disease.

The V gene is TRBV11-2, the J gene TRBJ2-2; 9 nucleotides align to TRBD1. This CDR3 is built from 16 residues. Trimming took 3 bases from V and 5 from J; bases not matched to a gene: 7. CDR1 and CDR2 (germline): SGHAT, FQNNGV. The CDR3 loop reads CASSLTGTGMTGELFF. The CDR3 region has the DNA TGTGCCAGCAGCTTGACCGGGACAGGGATGACCGGGGAGCTGTTTTTT.

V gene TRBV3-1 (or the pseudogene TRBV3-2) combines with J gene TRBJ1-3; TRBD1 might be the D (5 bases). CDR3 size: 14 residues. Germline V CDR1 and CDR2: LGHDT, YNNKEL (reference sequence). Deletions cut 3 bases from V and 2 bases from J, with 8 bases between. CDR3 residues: CASSQGPPGNTIYF. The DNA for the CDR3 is TGTGCCAGCAGCCAGGGGCCCCCTGGAAACACCATATATTTT.

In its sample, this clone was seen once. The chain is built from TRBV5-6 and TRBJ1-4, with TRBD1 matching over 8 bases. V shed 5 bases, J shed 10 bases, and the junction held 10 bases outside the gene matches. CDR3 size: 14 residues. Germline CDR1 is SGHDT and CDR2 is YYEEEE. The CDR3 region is CASRLQSQGGKLFF. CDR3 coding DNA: TGTGCCAGCAGACTCCAGTCACAGGGGGGAAAACTGTTTTTT.

The CDR3 protein is CASSFRGSGANVLTF. For the CDR3, the DNA is TGTGCCAGCAGTTTTAGGGGGTCTGGGGCCAACGTCCTGACTTTC. The chain employs TRBV5-6 and TRBJ2-6; D might be TRBD1 (6 bases). Trimming cost V 5 bases and J 1 base, with 10 bases left between them. Germline V gene data show CDR1 as SGHDT and CDR2 as YYEEEE. The CDR3 is made up of 15 amino acids.

The CDR3 loop reads CASSQGGTSATGELFF. The DNA of the CDR3 is TGTGCCAGCAGCCAGGGGGGGACTAGCGCGACCGGGGAGCTGTTTTTT. V is TRBV7-2 and J is TRBJ2-2; 10 nucleotides line up with TRBD2. The V segment lost 5 bases and the J segment 5 bases; nucleotides outside the gene matches: 8. The CDR3 is 16 residues long. Germline V gives CDR1 SGHTA, CDR2 FQGNSA.

Here the CDR3 DNA reads TGTGCCAGCAGCGTTAGCGGGACAGATAGCGATGAGCAGTTCTTC. Its protein is CASSVSGTDSDEQFF. This chain uses TRBV11-2 with TRBJ2-1; D is possibly TRBD2 (8 bases). This CDR3 contains 15 residues. Germline loops: CDR1 SGHAT, CDR2 FQNNGV. V lost 5 bases and J 8 bases, leaving 19 bases between the germline ends.

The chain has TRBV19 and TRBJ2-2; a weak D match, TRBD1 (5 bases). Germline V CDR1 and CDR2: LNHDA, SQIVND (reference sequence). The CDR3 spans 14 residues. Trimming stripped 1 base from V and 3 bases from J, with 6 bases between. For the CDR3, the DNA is TGTGCCAGTAGTATAGGGGGCCACACCGGGGAGCTGTTTTTT. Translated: CASSIGGHTGELFF.

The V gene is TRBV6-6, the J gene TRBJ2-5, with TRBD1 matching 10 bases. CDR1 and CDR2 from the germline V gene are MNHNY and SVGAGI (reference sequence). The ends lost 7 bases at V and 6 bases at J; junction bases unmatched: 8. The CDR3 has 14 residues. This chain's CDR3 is CASTRDRGSKTQYF. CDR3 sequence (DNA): TGTGCCAGCACCCGGGACAGGGGATCCAAGACCCAGTACTTC.

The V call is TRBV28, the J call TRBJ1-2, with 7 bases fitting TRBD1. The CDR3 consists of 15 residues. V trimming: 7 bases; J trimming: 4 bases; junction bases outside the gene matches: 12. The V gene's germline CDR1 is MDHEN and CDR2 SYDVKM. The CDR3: CASTQRTGRRYGYTF. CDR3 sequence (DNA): TGTGCCAGCACCCAAAGGACAGGACGTCGCTATGGCTACACCTTC.

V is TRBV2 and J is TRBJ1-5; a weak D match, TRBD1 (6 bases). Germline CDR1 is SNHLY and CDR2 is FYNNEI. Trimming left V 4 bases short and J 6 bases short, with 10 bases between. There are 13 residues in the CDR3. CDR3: CASSVDRTQPQHF. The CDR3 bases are TGTGCCAGCAGTGTGGACAGAACTCAGCCCCAGCATTTT.

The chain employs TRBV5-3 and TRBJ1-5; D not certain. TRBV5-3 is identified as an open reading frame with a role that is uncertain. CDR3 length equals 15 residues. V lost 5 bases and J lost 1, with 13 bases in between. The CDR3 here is CARSTPRRSNQPQHF. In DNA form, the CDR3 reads TGTGCCAGAAGTACCCCGCGGAGGAGCAATCAGCCCCAGCATTTT.

CDR3 residues: CASSKEGSGGTDTQYF. The CDR3 nucleotides are TGTGCCAGCAGCAAAGAGGGTAGCGGGGGCACAGATACGCAGTATTTT. The chain is built from TRBV21-1 and TRBJ2-3; the DNA was not used to check the table's D call, TRBD2. TRBV21-1 is annotated as a pseudogene. The CDR3 has 16 amino acids.

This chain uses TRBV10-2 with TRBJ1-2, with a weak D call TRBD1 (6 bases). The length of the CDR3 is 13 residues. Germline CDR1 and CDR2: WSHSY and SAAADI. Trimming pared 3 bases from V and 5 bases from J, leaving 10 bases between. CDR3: CASSETGTYGYTF. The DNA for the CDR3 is TGCGCCAGCAGTGAAACAGGGACATATGGCTACACCTTC.

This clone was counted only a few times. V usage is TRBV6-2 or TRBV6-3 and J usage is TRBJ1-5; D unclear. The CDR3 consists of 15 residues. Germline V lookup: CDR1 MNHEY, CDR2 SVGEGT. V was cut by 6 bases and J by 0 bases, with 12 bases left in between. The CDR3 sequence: CASSAGGYSNQPQHF. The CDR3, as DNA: TGTGCCAGCAGCGCCGGCGGGTATAGCAATCAGCCCCAGCATTTT.

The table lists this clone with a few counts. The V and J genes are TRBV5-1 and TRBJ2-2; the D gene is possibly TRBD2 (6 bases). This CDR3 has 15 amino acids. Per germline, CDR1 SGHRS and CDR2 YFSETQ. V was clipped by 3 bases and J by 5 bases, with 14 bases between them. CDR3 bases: TGCGCCAGCAGCTCGGACCCCGGAGGGACCGGGGAGCTGTTTTTT. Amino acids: CASSSDPGGTGELFF.

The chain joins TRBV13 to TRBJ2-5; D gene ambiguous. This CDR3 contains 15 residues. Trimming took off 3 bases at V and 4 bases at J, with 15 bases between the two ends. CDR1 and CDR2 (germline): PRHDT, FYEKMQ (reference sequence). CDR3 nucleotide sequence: TGTGCCAGCAGCTTGAGGTTCGAGGTGGGAGAGACCCAGTACTTC. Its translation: CASSLRFEVGETQYF.